This T cell receptor beta chain was retrieved from a study of identical twins. This clonotype has more than one count but fewer than ten. The target antigen is unknown. Germline assignment: CDR1 SEHNR and CDR2 FQNEAQ (reference sequence). V shed 5 bases and J shed 6 bases, with 13 bases lying between them. The CDR3 spans 14 residues. After template switching added a universal primer site, the resulting cDNA carried unique molecular identifiers. In TCRdb, the 5' RACE reads were re-called with MiXCR into one record per CDR3 protein. This sample has under 800,000 distinct CDR3 sequences, with 21% found just once. Study observations and caveats: Out-of-frame alpha sequences shared by twins showed excess low generation probability.

This same sample was also part of a study on T cells expressing NK-cell markers. This second study says: Among the eight sequenced donors, seven tested HCMV-seropositive and one tested seronegative.

This clonotype was obtained from a woman between 18 and 29 years old in good health. The sample comprised PBMCs. This rearrangement joins TRBV7-9 to TRBJ1-4; D is undetermined. CDR3 nucleotides: TGTGCCAGCAGCCCGTGGGATGCGGATGAAAAACTGTTTTTT. Its protein product is CASSPWDADEKLFF.